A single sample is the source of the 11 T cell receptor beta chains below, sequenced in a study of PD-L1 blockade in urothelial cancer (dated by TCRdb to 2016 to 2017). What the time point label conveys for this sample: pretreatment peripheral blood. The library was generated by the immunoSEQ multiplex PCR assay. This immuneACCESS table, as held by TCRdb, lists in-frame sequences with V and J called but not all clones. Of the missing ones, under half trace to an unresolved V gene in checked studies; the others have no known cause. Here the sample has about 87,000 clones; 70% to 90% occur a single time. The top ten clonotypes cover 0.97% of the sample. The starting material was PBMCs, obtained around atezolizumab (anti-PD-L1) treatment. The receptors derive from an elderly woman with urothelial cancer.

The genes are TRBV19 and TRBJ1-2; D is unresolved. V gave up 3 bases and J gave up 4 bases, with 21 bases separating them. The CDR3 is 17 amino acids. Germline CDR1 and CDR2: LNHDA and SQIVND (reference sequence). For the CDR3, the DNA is TGTGCCAGTAGTATCCCCCCACGACGGGGTTTCAGCTATGGCTACACCTTC. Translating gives CASSIPPRRGFSYGYTF.

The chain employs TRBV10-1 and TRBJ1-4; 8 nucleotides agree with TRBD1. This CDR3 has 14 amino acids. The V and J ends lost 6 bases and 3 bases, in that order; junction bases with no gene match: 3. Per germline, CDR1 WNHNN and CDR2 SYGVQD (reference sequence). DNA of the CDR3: TGCGCCAGCAGCTCGACAGGGGCTAATGAAAAACTGTTTTTT. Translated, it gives CASSSTGANEKLFF.

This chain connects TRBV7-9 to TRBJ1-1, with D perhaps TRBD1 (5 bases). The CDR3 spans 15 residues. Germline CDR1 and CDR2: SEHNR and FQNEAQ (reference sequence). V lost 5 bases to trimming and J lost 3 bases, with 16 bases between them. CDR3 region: CASSPSPGGYTEAFF. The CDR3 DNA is TGTGCCAGCAGCCCCAGCCCCGGGGGGTACACTGAAGCTTTCTTT.

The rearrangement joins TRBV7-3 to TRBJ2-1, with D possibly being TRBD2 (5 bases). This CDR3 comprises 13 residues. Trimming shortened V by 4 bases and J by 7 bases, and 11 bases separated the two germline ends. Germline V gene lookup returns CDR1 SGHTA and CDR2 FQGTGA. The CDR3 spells CASSWAAGNEQFF. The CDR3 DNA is TGTGCCAGCAGCTGGGCGGCGGGTAATGAGCAGTTCTTC. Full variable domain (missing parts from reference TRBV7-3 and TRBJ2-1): GAGVSQTPSNKVTEKGKYVELRCDPISGHTALYWYRQSLGQGPEFLIYFQGTGAADDSGLPNDRFFAVRPEGSVSTLKIQRTERGDSAVYLCASSWAAGNEQFFGPGTRLTVL.

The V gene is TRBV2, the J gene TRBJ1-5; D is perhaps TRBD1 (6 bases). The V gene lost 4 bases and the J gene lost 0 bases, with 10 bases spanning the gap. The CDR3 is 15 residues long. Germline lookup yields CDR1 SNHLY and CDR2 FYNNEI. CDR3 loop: CASSVTGNSNQPQHF. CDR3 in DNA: TGTGCCAGCAGTGTAACAGGGAATAGCAATCAGCCCCAGCATTTT.

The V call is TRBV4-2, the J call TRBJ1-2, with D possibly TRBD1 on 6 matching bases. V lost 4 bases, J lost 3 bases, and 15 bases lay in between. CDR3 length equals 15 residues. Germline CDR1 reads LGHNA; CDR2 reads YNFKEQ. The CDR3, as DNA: TGTGCCAGCAGCCCAGGGGCAGGGACGGACTATGGCTACACCTTC. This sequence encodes CASSPGAGTDYGYTF.

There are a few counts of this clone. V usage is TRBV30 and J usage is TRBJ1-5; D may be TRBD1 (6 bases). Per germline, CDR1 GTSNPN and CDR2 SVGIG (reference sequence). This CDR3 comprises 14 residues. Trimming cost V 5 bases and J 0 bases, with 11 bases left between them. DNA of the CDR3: TGTGCCTGGGGACGGGACAATAGCAATCAGCCCCAGCATTTT. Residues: CAWGRDNSNQPQHF.

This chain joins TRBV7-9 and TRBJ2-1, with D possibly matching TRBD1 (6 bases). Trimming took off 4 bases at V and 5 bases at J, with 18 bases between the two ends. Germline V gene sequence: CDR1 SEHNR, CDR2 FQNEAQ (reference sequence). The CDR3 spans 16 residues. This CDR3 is CASSSDGGQFNNEQFF. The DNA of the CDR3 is TGTGCCAGCAGCTCGGATGGCGGACAGTTTAACAATGAGCAGTTCTTC.

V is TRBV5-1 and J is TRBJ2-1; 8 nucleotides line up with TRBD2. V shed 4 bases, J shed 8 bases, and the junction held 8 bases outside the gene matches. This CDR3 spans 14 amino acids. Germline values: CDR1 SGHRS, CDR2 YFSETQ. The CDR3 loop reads CASSVRTSIDEQFF. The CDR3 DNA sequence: TGCGCCAGCAGCGTCCGGACTAGCATAGATGAGCAGTTCTTC.

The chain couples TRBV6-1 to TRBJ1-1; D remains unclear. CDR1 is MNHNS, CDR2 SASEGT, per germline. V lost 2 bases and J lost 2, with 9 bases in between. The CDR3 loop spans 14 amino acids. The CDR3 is CASSEYILNTEAFF. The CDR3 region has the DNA TGTGCCAGCAGTGAATATATACTCAACACTGAAGCTTTCTTT.

CDR3 protein: CASSPLTSGGKNEQFF. Written as DNA, the CDR3 is TGTGCCAGCAGCCCGTTGACTAGCGGAGGTAAGAATGAGCAGTTCTTC. This sequence joins TRBV7-2 and TRBJ2-1; 9 bases are a match to TRBD2. V was pared by 5 bases and J by 7 bases, with 12 bases of the junction left unmatched. Germline lookup yields CDR1 SGHTA and CDR2 FQGNSA. CDR3 size: 16 residues.